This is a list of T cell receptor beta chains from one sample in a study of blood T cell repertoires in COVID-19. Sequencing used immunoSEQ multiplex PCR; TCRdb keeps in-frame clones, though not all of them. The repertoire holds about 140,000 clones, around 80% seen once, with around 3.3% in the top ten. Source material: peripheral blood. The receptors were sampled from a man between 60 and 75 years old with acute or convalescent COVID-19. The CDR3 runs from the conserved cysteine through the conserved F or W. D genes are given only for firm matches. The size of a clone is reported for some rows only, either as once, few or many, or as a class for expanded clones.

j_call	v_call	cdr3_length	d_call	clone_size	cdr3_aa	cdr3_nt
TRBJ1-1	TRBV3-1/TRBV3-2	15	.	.	CASSQTGGNSPEAFF	TGTGCCAGCAGCCAAACAGGAGGGAATTCTCCTGAAGCTTTCTTT
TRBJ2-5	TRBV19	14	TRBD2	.	CASSVGLAGETQYF	TGTGCCAGTAGTGTAGGACTAGCGGGAGAGACCCAGTACTTC
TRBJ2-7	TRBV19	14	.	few	CASSMSSGSYEQYF	TGTGCCAGTAGTATGAGTAGCGGATCCTACGAGCAGTACTTC
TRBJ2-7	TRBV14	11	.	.	CASSQVNEQYF	TGTGCCAGCAGCCAAGTAAACGAGCAGTACTTC
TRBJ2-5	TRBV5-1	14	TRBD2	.	CASSPAGLQETQYF	TGCGCCAGCAGTCCAGCGGGGCTCCAAGAGACCCAGTACTTC
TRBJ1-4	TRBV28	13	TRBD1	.	CASSLGQGRKLFF	TGTGCCAGCAGTTTGGGACAGGGTCGAAAACTGTTTTTT
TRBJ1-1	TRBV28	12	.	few	CASSPPEAGAFF	TGTGCCAGCAGTCCCCCGGAGGCGGGAGCTTTCTTT
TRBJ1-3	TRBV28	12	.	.	CASRTPGNTIYF	TGTGCCAGTCGGACACCTGGAAACACCATATATTTT
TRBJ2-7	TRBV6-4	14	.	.	CASIPRDTHYEQYF	TGTGCCAGCATTCCCCGGGACACTCACTACGAGCAGTACTTC
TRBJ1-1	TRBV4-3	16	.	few	CASSQDWSEIDTEAFF	TGCGCCAGCAGCCAAGATTGGTCGGAGATTGACACTGAAGCTTTCTTT
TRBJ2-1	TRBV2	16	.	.	CASSGMAESSYNEQFF	TGTGCCAGCAGTGGGATGGCGGAGAGCTCCTACAATGAGCAGTTCTTC
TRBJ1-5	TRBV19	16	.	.	CASSPYRQPSNQPQHF	TGTGCCAGTAGTCCCTACCGACAGCCAAGCAATCAGCCCCAGCATTTT
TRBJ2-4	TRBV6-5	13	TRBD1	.	CASRGQGTNIQYF	TGTGCCAGCAGGGGACAGGGGACCAACATTCAGTACTTC
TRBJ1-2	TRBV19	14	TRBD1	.	CASRNSETGYGYTF	TGTGCCAGTAGAAACTCCGAGACAGGGTATGGCTACACCTTC